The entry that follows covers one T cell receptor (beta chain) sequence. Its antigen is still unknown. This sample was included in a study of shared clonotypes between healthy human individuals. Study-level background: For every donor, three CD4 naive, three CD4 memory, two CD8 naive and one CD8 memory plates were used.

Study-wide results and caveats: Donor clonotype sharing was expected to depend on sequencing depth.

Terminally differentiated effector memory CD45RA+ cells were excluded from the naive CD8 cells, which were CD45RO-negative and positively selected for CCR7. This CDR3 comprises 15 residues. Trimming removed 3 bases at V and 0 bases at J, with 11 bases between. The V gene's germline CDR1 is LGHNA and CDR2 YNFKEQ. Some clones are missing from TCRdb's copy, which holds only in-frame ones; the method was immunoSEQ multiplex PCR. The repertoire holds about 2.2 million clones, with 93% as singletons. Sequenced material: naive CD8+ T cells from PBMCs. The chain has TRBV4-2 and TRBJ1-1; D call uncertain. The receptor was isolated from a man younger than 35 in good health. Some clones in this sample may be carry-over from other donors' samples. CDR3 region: CASSHGRSMNTEAFF. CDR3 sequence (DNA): TGTGCCAGCAGCCACGGCAGATCCATGAACACTGAAGCTTTCTTT.